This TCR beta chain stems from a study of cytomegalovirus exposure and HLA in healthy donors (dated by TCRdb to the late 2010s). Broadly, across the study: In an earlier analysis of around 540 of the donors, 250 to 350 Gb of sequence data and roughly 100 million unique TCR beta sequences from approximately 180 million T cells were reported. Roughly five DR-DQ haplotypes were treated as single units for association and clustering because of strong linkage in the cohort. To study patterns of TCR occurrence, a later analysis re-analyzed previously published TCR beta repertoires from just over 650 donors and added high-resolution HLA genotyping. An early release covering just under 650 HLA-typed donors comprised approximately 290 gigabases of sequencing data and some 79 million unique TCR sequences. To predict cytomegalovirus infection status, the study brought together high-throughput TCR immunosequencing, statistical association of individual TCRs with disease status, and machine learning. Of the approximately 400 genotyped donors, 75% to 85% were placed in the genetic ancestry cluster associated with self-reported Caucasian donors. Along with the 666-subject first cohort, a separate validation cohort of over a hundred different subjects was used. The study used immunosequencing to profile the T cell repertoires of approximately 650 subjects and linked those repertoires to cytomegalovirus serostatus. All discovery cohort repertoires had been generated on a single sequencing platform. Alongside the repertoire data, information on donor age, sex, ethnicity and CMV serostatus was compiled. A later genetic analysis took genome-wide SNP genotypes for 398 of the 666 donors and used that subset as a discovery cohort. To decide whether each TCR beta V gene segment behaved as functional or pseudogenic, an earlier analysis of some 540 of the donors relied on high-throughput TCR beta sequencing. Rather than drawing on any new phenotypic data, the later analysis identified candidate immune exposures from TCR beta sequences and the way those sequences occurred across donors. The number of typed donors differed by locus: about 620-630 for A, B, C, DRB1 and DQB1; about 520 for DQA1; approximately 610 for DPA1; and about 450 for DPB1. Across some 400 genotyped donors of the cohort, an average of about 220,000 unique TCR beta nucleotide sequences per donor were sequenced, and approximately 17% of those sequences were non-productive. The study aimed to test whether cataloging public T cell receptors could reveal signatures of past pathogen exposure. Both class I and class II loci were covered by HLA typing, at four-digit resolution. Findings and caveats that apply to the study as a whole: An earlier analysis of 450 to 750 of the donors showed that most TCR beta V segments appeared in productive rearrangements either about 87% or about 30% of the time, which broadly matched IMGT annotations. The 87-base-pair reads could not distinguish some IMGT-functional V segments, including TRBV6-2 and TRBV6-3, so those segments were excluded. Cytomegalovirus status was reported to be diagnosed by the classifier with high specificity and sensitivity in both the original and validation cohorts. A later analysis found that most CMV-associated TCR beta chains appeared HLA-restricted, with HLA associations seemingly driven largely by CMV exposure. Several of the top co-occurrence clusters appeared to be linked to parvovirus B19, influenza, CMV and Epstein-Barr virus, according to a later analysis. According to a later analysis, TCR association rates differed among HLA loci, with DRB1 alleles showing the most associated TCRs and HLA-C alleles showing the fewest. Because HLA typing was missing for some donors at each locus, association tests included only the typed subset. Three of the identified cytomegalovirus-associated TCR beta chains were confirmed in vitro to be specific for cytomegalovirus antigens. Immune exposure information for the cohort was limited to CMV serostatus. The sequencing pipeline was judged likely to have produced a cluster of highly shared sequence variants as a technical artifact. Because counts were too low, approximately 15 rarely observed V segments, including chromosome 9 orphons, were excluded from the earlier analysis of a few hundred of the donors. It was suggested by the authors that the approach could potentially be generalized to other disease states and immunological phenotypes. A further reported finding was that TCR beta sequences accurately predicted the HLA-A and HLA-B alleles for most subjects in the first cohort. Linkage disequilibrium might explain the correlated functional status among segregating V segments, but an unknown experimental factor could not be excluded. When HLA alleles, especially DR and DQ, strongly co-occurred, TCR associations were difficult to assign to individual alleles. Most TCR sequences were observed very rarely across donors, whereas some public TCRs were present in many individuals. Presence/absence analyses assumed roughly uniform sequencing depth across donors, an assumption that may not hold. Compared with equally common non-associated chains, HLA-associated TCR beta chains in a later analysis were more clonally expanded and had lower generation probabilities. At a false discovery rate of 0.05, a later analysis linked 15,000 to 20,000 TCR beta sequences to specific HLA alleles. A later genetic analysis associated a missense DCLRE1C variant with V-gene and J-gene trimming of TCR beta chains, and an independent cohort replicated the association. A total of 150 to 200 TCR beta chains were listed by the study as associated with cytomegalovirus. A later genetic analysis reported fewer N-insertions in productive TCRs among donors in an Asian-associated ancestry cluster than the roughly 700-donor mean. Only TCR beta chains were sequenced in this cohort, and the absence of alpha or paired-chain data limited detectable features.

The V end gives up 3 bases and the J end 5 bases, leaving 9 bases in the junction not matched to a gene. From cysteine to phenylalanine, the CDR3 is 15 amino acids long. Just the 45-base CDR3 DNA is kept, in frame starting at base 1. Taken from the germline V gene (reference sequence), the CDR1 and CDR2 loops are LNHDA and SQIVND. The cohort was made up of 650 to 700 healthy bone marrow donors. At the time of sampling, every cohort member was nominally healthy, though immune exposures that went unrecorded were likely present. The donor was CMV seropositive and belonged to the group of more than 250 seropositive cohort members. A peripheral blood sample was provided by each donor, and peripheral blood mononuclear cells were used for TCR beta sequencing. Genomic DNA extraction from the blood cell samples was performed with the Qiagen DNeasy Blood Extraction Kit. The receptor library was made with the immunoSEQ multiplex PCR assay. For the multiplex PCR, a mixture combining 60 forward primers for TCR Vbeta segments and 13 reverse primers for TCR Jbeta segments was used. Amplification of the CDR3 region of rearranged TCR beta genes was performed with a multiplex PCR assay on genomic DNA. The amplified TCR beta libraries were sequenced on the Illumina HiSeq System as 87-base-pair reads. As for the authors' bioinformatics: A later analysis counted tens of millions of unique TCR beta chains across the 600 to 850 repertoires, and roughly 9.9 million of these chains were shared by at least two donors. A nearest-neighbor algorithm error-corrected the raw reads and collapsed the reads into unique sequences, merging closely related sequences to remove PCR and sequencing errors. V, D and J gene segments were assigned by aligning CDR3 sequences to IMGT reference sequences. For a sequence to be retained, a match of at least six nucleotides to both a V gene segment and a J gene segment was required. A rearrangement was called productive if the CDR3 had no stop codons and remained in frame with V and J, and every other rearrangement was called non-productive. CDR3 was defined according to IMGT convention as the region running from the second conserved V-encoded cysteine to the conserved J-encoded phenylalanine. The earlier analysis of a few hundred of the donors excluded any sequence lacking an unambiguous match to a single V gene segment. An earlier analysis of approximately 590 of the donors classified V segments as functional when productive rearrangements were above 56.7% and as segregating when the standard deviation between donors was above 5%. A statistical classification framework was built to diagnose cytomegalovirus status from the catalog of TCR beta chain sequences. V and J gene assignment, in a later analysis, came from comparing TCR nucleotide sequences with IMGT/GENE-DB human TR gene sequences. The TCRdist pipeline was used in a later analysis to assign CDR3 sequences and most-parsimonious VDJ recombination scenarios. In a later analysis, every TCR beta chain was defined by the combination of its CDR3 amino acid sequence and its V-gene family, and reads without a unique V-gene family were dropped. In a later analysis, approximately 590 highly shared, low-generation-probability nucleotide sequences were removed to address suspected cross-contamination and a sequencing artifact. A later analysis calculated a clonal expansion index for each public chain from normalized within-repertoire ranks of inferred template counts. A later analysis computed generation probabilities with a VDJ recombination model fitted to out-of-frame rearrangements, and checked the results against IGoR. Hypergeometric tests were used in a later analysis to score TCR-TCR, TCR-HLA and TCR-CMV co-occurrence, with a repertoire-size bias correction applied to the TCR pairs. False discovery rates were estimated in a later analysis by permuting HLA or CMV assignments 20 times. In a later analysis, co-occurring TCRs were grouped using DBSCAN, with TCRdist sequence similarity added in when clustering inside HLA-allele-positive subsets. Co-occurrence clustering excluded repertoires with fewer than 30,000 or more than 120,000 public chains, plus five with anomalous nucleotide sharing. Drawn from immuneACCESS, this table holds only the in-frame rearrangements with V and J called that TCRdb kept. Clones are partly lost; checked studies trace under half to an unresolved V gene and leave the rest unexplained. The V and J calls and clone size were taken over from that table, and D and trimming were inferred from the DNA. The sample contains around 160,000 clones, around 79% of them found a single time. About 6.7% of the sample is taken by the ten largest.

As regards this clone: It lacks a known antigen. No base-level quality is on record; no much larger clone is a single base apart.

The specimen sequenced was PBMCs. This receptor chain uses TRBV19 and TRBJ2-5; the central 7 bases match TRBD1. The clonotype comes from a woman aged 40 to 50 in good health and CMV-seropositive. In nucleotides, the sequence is TGTGCCAGTAGTATTTCGGTAGGGGGCAAGGAGACCCAGTACTTC. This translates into CASSISVGGKETQYF.